Following are 21 T cell receptor beta chains from one sample sequenced in a study of cytomegalovirus exposure and HLA in healthy donors. PCR employed 60 Vbeta and 13 Jbeta primers. Libraries were prepared by immunoSEQ multiplex PCR; TCRdb keeps only in-frame clonotypes and omits some of them. The sample holds around 140,000 clones, over 60% seen once. Sequencing was done on a sample of PBMCs. The origin of the receptors is a female donor in good health and CMV-seropositive.

The chain links TRBV15 to TRBJ2-1; possibly TRBD2 for D (6 bases). The V gene's germline CDR1 is LNHNV and CDR2 YYDKDF (reference sequence). This CDR3 is 16 amino acids long. Trimming shortened V by 1 base and J by 2 bases, and 12 bases separated the two germline ends. CDR3 sequence (DNA): TGTGCCACCAGCAGAGGAACTAGCTTGGCCTACAATGAGCAGTTCTTC. The encoded protein is CATSRGTSLAYNEQFF.

This chain connects TRBV19 to TRBJ2-1, with TRBD2 identical over 8 bases. In germline, CDR1 is LNHDA, CDR2 SQIVND (reference sequence). The CDR3 runs to 15 residues. V was pared by 4 bases and J by 8 bases, with 10 bases of the junction left unmatched. CDR3 bases: TGTGCCAGTAGTAGGGGGACTAGTCTTGGCGATGAGCAGTTCTTC. Its translation: CASSRGTSLGDEQFF.

The V call is TRBV11-3, the J call TRBJ2-2, with 10 bases that match TRBD2. Germline CDR1 and CDR2: SGHNT and YENEEA. Trimming removed 3 bases from V and 2 bases from J; junction bases left unmatched: 6. This CDR3 is built from 17 residues. The CDR3 bases are TGTGCCAGCAGCTTCCGGACTAGCGGAAGAAACACCGGGGAGCTGTTTTTT. Residues: CASSFRTSGRNTGELFF.

This clone was detected a few times. The CDR3 bases are TGTGCCAGCAGTGAACCAGGGATCAGCAATCAGCCCCAGCATTTT. Its protein is CASSEPGISNQPQHF. This rearrangement joins TRBV6-1 to TRBJ1-5, with TRBD1 as a possible D gene (5 bases). Germline loops: CDR1 MNHNS, CDR2 SASEGT. The CDR3 is made up of 15 amino acids. V gave up 2 bases and J gave up 1 base, with 9 bases separating them.

This sequence joins TRBV6-5 and TRBJ2-7; 7 nucleotides line up with TRBD2. V trimming: 5 bases; J trimming: 6 bases; junction bases outside the gene matches: 7. The length of the CDR3 is 13 residues. Germline V CDR1 and CDR2: MNHEY, SVGAGI. As DNA, the CDR3 is TGTGCCAGCAGTAGGGACTATCGCGGCGAGCAGTACTTC. It is translated as CASSRDYRGEQYF.

In the case of this clone: Other DNA sequences in the sample encode the same CDR3. The J gene is TRBJ2-2, the V gene TRBV7-6; 7 nucleotides match TRBD1. Looked up from germline, CDR1 is SGHVS and CDR2 is FNYEAQ. CDR3 length: 16 amino acids. Germline trimming cut 1 base from V and 2 bases from J; bases unmatched to any gene: 4. CDR3 coding DNA: TGTGCCAGCAGCTTAGGGGCAGGGGGAAACACCGGGGAGCTGTTTTTT. Its translation is CASSLGAGGNTGELFF.

The chain joins TRBV19 to TRBJ2-7, with 7 positions matching TRBD2. V was clipped by 6 bases and J by 3 bases; unmatched bases: 11. Germline V gene lookup returns CDR1 LNHDA and CDR2 SQIVND (reference sequence). This CDR3 is 15 amino acids long. The CDR3 reads CASRPGGGTGYEQYF. As DNA, the CDR3 is TGTGCCAGTAGACCTGGGGGAGGGACCGGCTACGAGCAGTACTTC. Using reference TRBV19 and TRBJ2-7 for the parts outside the CDR3, the full variable domain is DGGITQSPKYLFRKEGQNVTLSCEQNLNHDAMYWYRQDPGQGLRLIYYSQIVNDFQKGDIAEGYSVSREKKESFPLTVTSAQKNPTAFYLCASRPGGGTGYEQYFGPGTRLTVT.

This clone was detected once. Here the CDR3 DNA reads TGTGCCTGGAGTGTTGCCGGGTTTAATGAAAAACTGTTTTTT. This gives the protein CAWSVAGFNEKLFF. The V call is TRBV30, the J call TRBJ1-4; D remains ambiguous. Germline V gene lookup returns CDR1 GTSNPN and CDR2 SVGIG (reference sequence). The CDR3 sequence is 14 residues long. V was shortened by 0 bases and J by 4 bases, with 9 bases between the two germline ends.

Written as DNA, the CDR3 is TGCGCCAGCAGGAGGGCAGGGGCTAACACTGAAGCTTTCTTT. Translation gives CASRRAGANTEAFF. The chain combines TRBV5-1 with TRBJ1-1, with D possibly matching TRBD1 (6 bases). This CDR3 spans 14 amino acids. The V gene lost 5 bases and the J gene lost 2 bases, with 13 bases spanning the gap. The V gene's germline CDR1 is SGHRS and CDR2 YFSETQ.

This clone occurred once. The V gene is TRBV7-8, the J gene TRBJ1-3; 11 nucleotides match TRBD1. The CDR3 loop spans 17 amino acids. Trimming cost V 0 bases and J 0 bases; bases outside gene matches: 1. From germline, CDR1 is SGHVS and CDR2 FQNEAQ. CDR3 in DNA: TGTGCCAGCAGCTTAGCGGACAGGGGGCACTCTGGAAACACCATATATTTT. This sequence encodes CASSLADRGHSGNTIYF.

The chain employs TRBV19 and TRBJ1-2, with D possibly matching TRBD1 (5 bases). The CDR3 sequence is 13 residues long. Trimming stripped 7 bases from V and 4 bases from J, with 13 bases between. Germline V gene lookup returns CDR1 LNHDA and CDR2 SQIVND (reference sequence). This CDR3 is CASNNRISYGYTF. The CDR3 DNA sequence: TGTGCCAGTAACAACAGGATCAGCTATGGCTACACCTTC.

The chain joins TRBV27 to TRBJ2-1; TRBD2 matches at 10 bases. Trimming took 6 bases from V and 6 from J; bases not matched to a gene: 8. The CDR3 consists of 15 residues. The germline CDR1 and CDR2 sequences are MNHEY and SMNVEV (reference sequence). The CDR3 reads CASSSSGGLFNEQFF. In DNA form, the CDR3 reads TGTGCCAGCAGCTCTAGCGGGGGCCTATTCAATGAGCAGTTCTTC.

V and J are TRBV5-1 and TRBJ1-2, with 7 positions matching TRBD1. V dropped 1 base and J dropped 13; count of bases not matched to a gene: 16. Germline V gives CDR1 SGHRS, CDR2 YFSETQ. This CDR3 is 15 amino acids long. Written as DNA, the CDR3 is TGCGCCAGCAGCTTGACGACAGGGACCCACTCGGAACGCACCTTC. Translation gives CASSLTTGTHSERTF.

V gene TRBV2 combines with J gene TRBJ1-4; D uncertain. The V and J ends lost 3 bases and 8 bases respectively, with 13 bases between them. CDR1 and CDR2 (germline): SNHLY, FYNNEI. CDR3 size: 14 residues. CDR3 coding DNA: TGTGCCAGCAGTGACTACCGGACGGGGGAAAAACTGTTTTTT. This sequence encodes CASSDYRTGEKLFF.

This clone was observed a few times. J is TRBJ2-1 and V is TRBV7-6, with D perhaps TRBD2 (5 bases). Trimming left V 6 bases short and J 8 bases short, with 14 bases between. From germline, CDR1 is SGHVS and CDR2 FNYEAQ. The CDR3 covers 13 residues. The CDR3 DNA follows: TGTGCCAGCAGACGGGGATTTAGGGATGAGCAGTTCTTC. Its translation is CASRRGFRDEQFF.

In its sample, this clone was seen once. This same CDR3 is encoded by further DNA sequences in the sample. The rearrangement links TRBV28 to TRBJ1-5, with a possible D match to TRBD1 (6 bases). V was shortened by 2 bases and J by 6 bases, with 11 bases between the two germline ends. The CDR3 has 14 amino acids. Germline V lookup: CDR1 MDHEN, CDR2 SYDVKM. The CDR3 nucleotides are TGTGCCAGCAGTTTAGGGGGGGGGCTTCAGCCCCAGCATTTT. Translation gives CASSLGGGLQPQHF.

The chain carries TRBV5-1 and TRBJ2-7; D is undetermined. Germline CDR1 is SGHRS and CDR2 is YFSETQ. Trimming pared 0 bases from V and 3 bases from J, leaving 7 bases between. CDR3 length: 13 residues. The DNA for the CDR3 is TGCGCCAGCAGCTTGGACGGGTACTACGAGCAGTACTTC. Its translation is CASSLDGYYEQYF.

The gene calls are TRBV18 and TRBJ2-3, with 11 bases aligning to TRBD1. The CDR3 is 16 amino acids. CDR1 and CDR2 from the germline V gene are KGHSH and LQKENI. V lost 5 bases to trimming and J lost 3 bases; unmatched junction nucleotides: 7. CDR3 DNA sequence: TGTGCCAGCTCATCGAACCGGGACAGGGGGACAGATACGCAGTATTTT. Protein product: CASSSNRDRGTDTQYF.

The chain combines TRBV5-6 with TRBJ2-7, with D possibly TRBD2 on 6 matching bases. Trimming removed 1 base from V and 9 bases from J, with 17 bases in between. Germline CDR1 and CDR2: SGHDT and YYEEEE. There are 14 residues in the CDR3. DNA of the CDR3: TGTGCCAGCAGCTTGTATGGGACTGGCGGCGGGCAGTACTTC. Protein product: CASSLYGTGGGQYF.

The gene calls are TRBV13 and TRBJ1-1, with 9 bases identical to TRBD1. The CDR3 is 16 amino acids. Germline CDR1 reads PRHDT; CDR2 reads FYEKMQ (reference sequence). Trimming at V came to 5 bases and at J to 0 bases, leaving 7 bases not matched to a gene. The CDR3 region has the DNA TGTGCCAGCAGCCGTTACAGGGGGCGAGTGAACACTGAAGCTTTCTTT. Translation gives CASSRYRGRVNTEAFF.

V usage is TRBV10-2 and J usage is TRBJ1-6; no firm D call. V lost 0 bases to trimming and J lost 8 bases, with 8 bases between them. Germline V gives CDR1 WSHSY, CDR2 SAAADI. The CDR3 covers 14 residues. CDR3 amino acids: CASSESGSDSPLHF. The CDR3 nucleotides read TGCGCCAGCAGTGAGTCAGGCAGCGATTCACCCCTCCACTTT.